This T cell receptor (beta chain) comes out of a study of chemoradiotherapy in HPV16-positive cancers. This table comes from immunoSEQ multiplex PCR, and its TCRdb copy is limited to in-frame clones, with some not included. The repertoire holds about 3,500 clones, with approximately 93% as singletons. With 4 bases removed from V and 4 bases from J, the gap between germline ends came to 16 bases. CDR3 length: 15 amino acids. CDR1 and CDR2 from the germline V gene are MNHEY and SVGAGI. The chain carries TRBV6-5 and TRBJ1-2, with D unclear. This TCR derives from a human donor with HPV-associated anogenital cancer. This material was obtained from a patient who underwent chemoradiotherapy. Here the CDR3 DNA reads TGTGCCAGCAGTTTTCTGGACCGATCCCGCTATGGCTACACCTTC. The encoded protein is CASSFLDRSRYGYTF.